The 7 T cell receptor beta chains listed next were all sequenced from one sample in a study of identical twins. TCRdb re-called the 5' RACE reads through MiXCR, storing one row per CDR3 protein. The sample holds some 250,000 distinct CDR3 sequences; roughly 7.1% are singletons and the top ten take less than 15%. The same data also went into a second study, on T cells expressing NK-cell markers.

The sample consisted of CD8+ T cells sorted from blood. Source of these receptors: a woman under 30 in good health.

V is TRBV6-6 and J is TRBJ2-1; D gene ambiguous. Germline V gene data show CDR1 as MNHNY and CDR2 as SVGAGI (reference sequence). Trimming took off 11 bases at V and 8 bases at J, with 16 bases between the two ends. This CDR3 contains 12 residues. The CDR3 sequence is CAFSYEDDEQFF. The DNA for the CDR3 is TGTGCCTTCAGTTACGAGGACGATGAGCAGTTCTTC.

This clonotype appeared a few times. V usage is TRBV2 and J usage is TRBJ2-7, with D unresolved. Trimming cost V 7 bases and J 5 bases, with 12 bases left between them. CDR1 and CDR2 from the germline V gene are SNHLY and FYNNEI. CDR3 length: 12 residues. The CDR3 DNA reads as TGTGCCAGCATGGGCAGATTAGACGAGCAGTACTTC. Residues: CASMGRLDEQYF.

This clonotype was seen more than once but under ten times. The chain is built from TRBV5-5 and TRBJ2-7; D may be TRBD2 (6 bases). Trimming pared 0 bases from V and 0 bases from J, leaving 13 bases between. CDR3 length: 16 amino acids. The germline CDR1 and CDR2 sequences are SGHKS and YYEKEE (reference sequence). The CDR3 region is CASSLALGRSSYEQYF. In DNA, the CDR3 is TGTGCCAGCAGCTTGGCCTTGGGGAGGAGCTCCTACGAGCAGTACTTC.

This clonotype has a count of ten or more. The gene calls are TRBV12-3 or TRBV12-4 and TRBJ2-5; no reliable D call. The CDR3 spans 13 residues. Trimming took 4 bases from V and 10 from J, leaving 16 bases between them. The CDR3 sequence: CASSSQVLGGQYF. DNA for the CDR3: TGTGCCAGCAGTTCTCAGGTCCTAGGCGGCCAGTACTTC.

There are many counts of this clonotype. This rearrangement joins TRBV4-2 to TRBJ2-7; D possibly matches TRBD1 or TRBD2 (6 bases each). The CDR3 loop spans 15 amino acids. Germline-derived CDR1 and CDR2 are LGHNA and YNFKEQ. The V and J ends lost 3 bases and 7 bases respectively, with 19 bases between them. The CDR3 DNA is TGTGCCAGCAGCCAGAGGGGAGGACAGTTGGGAGAGCAGTACTTC. It codes for CASSQRGGQLGEQYF.

The V and J genes are TRBV27 and TRBJ2-3; 15 nucleotides match TRBD2. The CDR3 is made up of 20 amino acids. Germline values: CDR1 MNHEY, CDR2 SMNVEV (reference sequence). The ends lost 4 bases at V and 6 bases at J; junction bases unmatched: 17. Written as DNA, the CDR3 is TGTGCCAGCAGTTCAGGACTAGCGGGAGGGCCGGTGGTGCATAGTGATACGCAGTATTTT. Encoded protein: CASSSGLAGGPVVHSDTQYF.

This chain links TRBV9 with TRBJ2-3; the D gene is possibly TRBD2 (5 bases). In germline, CDR1 is SGDLS, CDR2 YYNGEE. Trimming cost V 4 bases and J 7 bases, with 13 bases left between them. The CDR3 has 13 residues. The CDR3 bases are TGTGCCAGCAGCCCCCCCGCCGGGAATACGCAGTATTTT. As protein: CASSPPAGNTQYF. The variable domain in full, with the rest retrieved from reference TRBV9 and TRBJ2-3, is DSGVTQTPKHLITATGQRVTLRCSPRSGDLSVYWYQQSLDQGLQFLIQYYNGEERAKGNILERFSAQQFPDLHSELNLSSLELGDSALYFCASSPPAGNTQYFGPGTRLTVL.